These 8 T cell receptor beta chains were sequenced from one sample in a study of T cells in Graves' hyperthyroidism and ophthalmopathy. Regions amplified from RNA transcripts were the TCR beta CDR3 regions. The primer set for the first-round RT-PCR of the TCR CDR3 was HTBI. TCRdb re-called the multiplex PCR reads with MiXCR, one entry per CDR3 protein. The repertoire holds hundreds of thousands of distinct CDR3 sequences, with around 15% as singletons. The sequenced sample consisted of blood. All receptors come from a woman aged 35 to 49 with Graves' ophthalmopathy.

This clonotype occurred many times. The chain couples TRBV11-2 to TRBJ2-7; 7 bases map to TRBD1. Germline trimming cut 5 bases from V and 6 bases from J; bases unmatched to any gene: 4. Germline V gene lookup returns CDR1 SGHAT and CDR2 FQNNGV. CDR3 length equals 12 residues. The CDR3 protein is CASSTTGVEQYF. The CDR3 coding sequence is TGTGCCAGCAGCACAACAGGGGTCGAGCAGTACTTC.

The CDR3 loop reads CASSRGTGLREPQHF. DNA of the CDR3: TGTGCCAGCAGCAGAGGGACAGGCCTCAGGGAGCCCCAGCATTTT. The rearrangement uses TRBV5-6 and TRBJ1-5; the match to TRBD1 covers 8 bases. V lost 4 bases and J lost 8; bases outside the gene matches: 11. In germline, CDR1 is SGHDT, CDR2 YYEEEE. There are 15 residues in the CDR3.

This clonotype was recorded at least ten times. The chain employs TRBV16 and TRBJ1-6; no definite D call. The V end lost 2 bases, the J end lost 5 bases, and 13 bases lay between the germline ends. The CDR3 has 16 amino acids. Germline loops: CDR1 KGHSY, CDR2 FQNENV. DNA of the CDR3: TGTGCCAGCAGCCAAGCCCGCGACGGTCATAATTCACCCCTCCACTTT. Its protein product is CASSQARDGHNSPLHF.

The V call is TRBV6-5, the J call TRBJ1-6, with TRBD1 as a possible D gene (5 bases). The V end was cut by 2 bases, the J end by 10 bases, with 9 bases between. Germline V gives CDR1 MNHEY, CDR2 SVGAGI. The CDR3 loop spans 13 amino acids. DNA for the CDR3: TGTGCCAGCAGTTACCAGGGTGGGTCACCCCTCCACTTT. It translates to CASSYQGGSPLHF.

The J gene is TRBJ1-6, the V gene TRBV5-6; 11 nucleotides match TRBD1. Trimming took 4 bases from V and 9 from J; bases not matched to a gene: 9. The germline V gene encodes CDR1 SGHDT and CDR2 YYEEEE. The CDR3 extends over 16 amino acids. The CDR3 is CASSPDRGPWGSPLHF. The CDR3, as DNA: TGTGCCAGCAGCCCGGACAGGGGGCCTTGGGGTTCACCCCTCCACTTT.

This clonotype was found many times. V and J are TRBV7-2 and TRBJ2-4, with 14 bases that match TRBD2. V lost 2 bases to trimming and J lost 5 bases; unmatched junction nucleotides: 8. Looked up from germline, CDR1 is SGHTA and CDR2 is FQGNSA. This CDR3 has 18 residues. DNA of the CDR3: TGTGCCAGCAGCTTAAGGGTGGGACTAGCGGGGGACCAAAACATTCAGTACTTC. As protein: CASSLRVGLAGDQNIQYF.

This clonotype was seen a handful of times. The chain links TRBV20-1 to TRBJ2-5, with 7 positions matching TRBD1. CDR1 is DFQATT and CDR2 is SNEGSKA in the germline V gene (reference sequence). The V gene end was trimmed by 6 bases and the J gene end by 1 base; junction bases not matched to a gene: 11. There are 15 residues in the CDR3. The DNA of the CDR3 is TGCAGTGCCCCGATACAGGGGTATTTCCAAGAGACCCAGTACTTC. This sequence encodes CSAPIQGYFQETQYF.

This clonotype was seen ten or more times. V gene TRBV28 combines with J gene TRBJ2-6, with D perhaps being TRBD1 or TRBD2 (6 bases each). V was shortened by 8 bases and J by 0 bases, with 8 bases between the two germline ends. In germline, CDR1 is MDHEN, CDR2 SYDVKM. This CDR3 has 14 residues. This CDR3 is CASEGGSGANVLTF. The CDR3, as DNA: TGTGCCAGCGAGGGGGGCTCTGGGGCCAACGTCCTGACTTTC.